These 30 T cell receptor beta chains originate from one sample sequenced in a study of human T cells and chemical hapten exposure. Time point given: pre-sensitization, week 0. Treatment of the sample: therapeutic diphenylcyclopropenone sensitization with weekly scalp DPC. MiXCR was run by TCRdb on the RACE reads, yielding one entry per CDR3 protein. Here the sample spans fewer than 200,000 distinct CDR3 sequences, about 31% being singletons. This sample comprised whole blood, obtained in connection with sensitization to the hapten diphenylcyclopropenone (DPC). Receptors originate from a woman in her thirties with alopecia areata. Some clones in this sample may be carry-over from other donors' samples.

This clonotype was counted ten times or more. The chain is built from TRBV3-1 and TRBJ2-7; 8 bases align to TRBD2. CDR1 and CDR2 (germline): LGHDT, YNNKEL (reference sequence). With 1 base clipped from V and 4 bases from J, the junction kept 6 bases outside the gene matches. The CDR3 sequence is 15 residues long. As DNA, the CDR3 is TGTGCCAGCAGCCAAGGGCCCAGCGGGAGTTACGAGCAGTACTTC. This sequence encodes CASSQGPSGSYEQYF.

This clonotype was counted ten times or more. The CDR3 region is CASSLGTGEWNEQFF. The DNA for the CDR3 is TGTGCCAGCAGCTTAGGGACAGGGGAATGGAATGAGCAGTTCTTC. The rearrangement links TRBV11-2 to TRBJ2-1, with 9 bases identical to TRBD1. Germline V lookup: CDR1 SGHAT, CDR2 FQNNGV. This CDR3 has 15 amino acids. Losses at the gene ends were 1 base for V and 7 bases for J; bases not matched to a gene: 5.

This chain joins TRBV20-1 and TRBJ2-3; TRBD2 is a possible D gene (6 bases). Germline V gives CDR1 DFQATT, CDR2 SNEGSKA (reference sequence). The CDR3 loop spans 14 amino acids. V shed 4 bases and J shed 0 bases, with 11 bases lying between them. This CDR3 is CSANGGSSTDTQYF. The CDR3 nucleotides are TGCAGTGCTAATGGGGGGTCTAGCACAGATACGCAGTATTTT.

This clonotype has only a few counts. This chain uses TRBV12-3 or TRBV12-4 with TRBJ2-5, with D possibly matching TRBD2 (7 bases). V lost 8 bases and J 5 bases, leaving 24 bases between the germline ends. The CDR3 is 16 amino acids. This CDR3 reads CASGEVRGAVGETQYF. DNA of the CDR3: TGTGCCAGCGGTGAGGTTCGGGGGGCTGTTGGTGAGACCCAGTACTTC.

V and J are TRBV6-2 or TRBV6-3 and TRBJ2-2; the D is unclear. CDR1 and CDR2 (germline): MNHEY, SVGEGT. The CDR3 is 11 residues long. V lost 5 bases and J lost 6, with 4 bases in between. Written as DNA, the CDR3 is TGTGCCAGCAGTGGCGCCGGGGAGCTGTTTTTT. Translation: CASSGAGELFF.

The rearrangement uses TRBV9 and TRBJ2-2; the match to TRBD2 covers 8 bases. This CDR3 has 15 amino acids. The germline V gene has CDR1 SGDLS and CDR2 YYNGEE. Trimming removed 2 bases from V and 4 bases from J; junction bases left unmatched: 4. The CDR3 nucleotides read TGTGCCAGCAGCGTTCGTCTAGCGGGCACCGGGGAGCTGTTTTTT. It codes for CASSVRLAGTGELFF. The full variable domain, with the rest looked up from reference TRBV9 and TRBJ2-2, is DSGVTQTPKHLITATGQRVTLRCSPRSGDLSVYWYQQSLDQGLQFLIQYYNGEERAKGNILERFSAQQFPDLHSELNLSSLELGDSALYFCASSVRLAGTGELFFGEGSRLTVL.

This clonotype was recorded a few times. V and J are TRBV10-3 and TRBJ2-7, with D possibly matching TRBD1 (5 bases). Looked up from germline, CDR1 is ENHRY and CDR2 is SYGVKD. The CDR3 has 15 residues. Trimming pared 0 bases from V and 3 bases from J, leaving 12 bases between. CDR3 amino acids: CAISESGVPVYEQYF. The DNA of the CDR3 is TGTGCCATCAGTGAGTCAGGGGTGCCGGTCTACGAGCAGTACTTC.

This chain connects TRBV10-3 to TRBJ2-1, with D possibly TRBD2 on 6 matching bases. There are 14 residues in the CDR3. Germline CDR1 ENHRY, CDR2 SYGVKD. The V end was cut by 11 bases, the J end by 6 bases, with 20 bases between. CDR3 region: CALGLPGDPNEQFF. For the CDR3, the DNA is TGTGCCCTCGGTTTGCCGGGGGACCCCAATGAGCAGTTCTTC.

This clonotype was seen ten or more times. The DNA for the CDR3 is TGCAGCGTTGACTCGCAGGGAAACACCGGGGAGCTGTTTTTT. This translates into CSVDSQGNTGELFF. The rearrangement links TRBV29-1 to TRBJ2-2, with D tentatively TRBD1 (5 bases). Trimming removed 3 bases from V and 2 bases from J, with 10 bases in between. The V gene's germline CDR1 is SQVTM and CDR2 ANQGSEA. This CDR3 comprises 14 residues.

Notes on this clonotype: This may come from a read error, since a much larger clone is one base off. V gene TRBV10-3 combines with J gene TRBJ2-7, with 8 bases that match TRBD1. In germline, CDR1 is ENHRY, CDR2 SYGVKD. The CDR3 consists of 14 residues. The CDR3 here is CAISEGTGPYERYF. The DNA for the CDR3 is TGTGCCATCAGTGAGGGGACAGGCCCCTACGAGCGGTACTTC.

The rearrangement joins TRBV29-1 to TRBJ1-5, with TRBD1 as a possible D gene (5 bases). The germline V and J ends were trimmed by 6 bases and 3 bases, with 18 bases remaining between them. The length of the CDR3 is 15 residues. CDR1 is SQVTM and CDR2 is ANQGSEA in the germline V gene. Here the CDR3 reads CSVVTGRGLNQPQHF. CDR3 coding DNA: TGCAGCGTCGTTACGGGAAGGGGCCTCAATCAGCCCCAGCATTTT.

This clonotype was seen a handful of times. J is TRBJ2-3 and V is TRBV29-1; D is undetermined. The CDR3 is made up of 11 amino acids. Trimming pared 4 bases from V and 6 bases from J, leaving 8 bases between. From germline, CDR1 is SQVTM and CDR2 ANQGSEA. Here the CDR3 DNA reads TGCAGCGTTGGTGATTACGATACGCAGTATTTT. This codes for CSVGDYDTQYF.

This clonotype was observed a few times. The chain employs TRBV7-2 and TRBJ2-2; no clear D. The V end lost 2 bases, the J end lost 6 bases, and 7 bases lay between the germline ends. CDR3 size: 13 residues. Germline CDR1 reads SGHTA; CDR2 reads FQGNSA. The CDR3 coding sequence is TGTGCCAGCAGCTTAATTTCGGCCGGGGAGCTGTTTTTT. Translating it yields CASSLISAGELFF.

The J gene is TRBJ1-3, the V gene TRBV28; 8 bases line up with TRBD1. V shed 6 bases and J 3 bases; nucleotides not matched to a gene: 7. The CDR3 spans 15 residues. Germline V gene data show CDR1 as MDHEN and CDR2 as SYDVKM. The CDR3 DNA reads as TGTGCCAGCAGCACTCAGGGGGCCGGTGGAAACACCATATATTTT. Its translation: CASSTQGAGGNTIYF.

This clonotype was seen more than once but under ten times. CDR3 coding DNA: TGTGCCAGCAGCGAAAAGGAAATTGGGGGGCGACTCGAGCAGTACTTC. Amino acids: CASSEKEIGGRLEQYF. The chain links TRBV14 to TRBJ2-7, with D perhaps given as TRBD1 or TRBD2 (6 bases each). CDR3 size: 16 residues. Germline CDR1 SGHDN, CDR2 FVKESK. Trimming pared 5 bases from V and 6 bases from J, leaving 23 bases between.

This rearrangement joins TRBV28 to TRBJ2-7; 8 bases match TRBD2. CDR1 is MDHEN and CDR2 is SYDVKM in the germline V gene. CDR3 length: 10 amino acids. The CDR3 bases are TGTGCTAGCGGGAACTACGAGCAGTACTTC. Encoded protein: CASGNYEQYF.

The V call is TRBV4-3, the J call TRBJ2-3; no definite D call. The CDR3 totals 13 residues. CDR1 is LGHNA and CDR2 is YSLEER in the germline V gene. V was trimmed by 0 bases and J by 8 bases, leaving 9 bases between them. The CDR3 here is CASSQDLGPTQYF. CDR3 DNA: TGCGCCAGCAGCCAAGATCTTGGGCCTACGCAGTATTTT.

The V and J genes are TRBV6-2 or TRBV6-3 and TRBJ2-6; no definite D call. V was pared by 7 bases and J by 0 bases, with 16 bases between. Germline lookup yields CDR1 MNHEY and CDR2 SVGEGT. The CDR3 is 17 amino acids. The CDR3 DNA reads TGTGCCAGCACCGCTGACGGAAGTTTCTCTGGGGCCAACGTCCTGACTTTC. Amino acids: CASTADGSFSGANVLTF.

This sequence joins TRBV6-5 and TRBJ1-4, with 7 bases fitting TRBD1. The ends lost 7 bases at V and 4 bases at J; junction bases unmatched: 9. CDR1 and CDR2 from the germline V gene are MNHEY and SVGAGI. This CDR3 has 15 residues. CDR3 nucleotide sequence: TGTGCCAGCAACGCAAGGGGGCTGAATAATGAAAAACTGTTTTTT. Its protein product is CASNARGLNNEKLFF.

The gene calls are TRBV4-2 and TRBJ2-5; 7 bases agree with TRBD1. The CDR3 covers 15 residues. Germline lookup yields CDR1 LGHNA and CDR2 YNFKEQ. The V segment lost 1 base and the J segment 1 base; nucleotides outside the gene matches: 3. CDR3 residues: CASSQVGDSQETQYF. The CDR3 DNA follows: TGTGCCAGCAGCCAAGTGGGGGACAGCCAAGAGACCCAGTACTTC.

This chain connects TRBV27 to TRBJ2-7, with D unclear. Per germline, CDR1 MNHEY and CDR2 SMNVEV (reference sequence). V gave up 1 base and J gave up 2 bases, with 12 bases separating them. CDR3 length equals 15 residues. CDR3 sequence reads: CASSLFGHSAYEQYF. CDR3 coding DNA: TGTGCCAGCAGTTTATTCGGTCATTCCGCCTACGAGCAGTACTTC.

Written as DNA, the CDR3 is TGTGCCAGCAGCCCAGCGGGAGCCGCGGAGACCCAGTACTTC. Protein product: CASSPAGAAETQYF. V is TRBV14 and J is TRBJ2-5; 8 bases agree with TRBD2. The V gene's germline CDR1 is SGHDN and CDR2 FVKESK. The CDR3 extends over 14 amino acids. V trimming: 4 bases; J trimming: 5 bases; junction bases outside the gene matches: 6.

Notes on this clonotype: The junction departs from germline at one end; a sequencing error may be responsible. The chain carries TRBV7-2 and TRBJ1-5, with D perhaps matching TRBD1 (6 bases). Germline loops: CDR1 SGHTA, CDR2 FQGNSA. CDR3 length: 15 amino acids. CDR3 in DNA: TGTGCCAGCTCCGCGACAGGAGTTAGCAACCAGCCCCAGCATTTT. It codes for CASSATGVSNQPQHF. Together with reference TRBV7-2 and TRBJ1-5, the CDR3 gives the full variable domain: GAGVSQSPSNKVTEKGKDVELRCDPISGHTALYWYRQSLGQGLEFLIYFQGNSAPDKSGLPSDRFSAERTGGSVSTLTIQRTQQEDSAVYLCASSATGVSNQPQHFGDGTRLSIL.

There are many counts of this clonotype. CDR3 sequence reads: CSARDSRSNQPQHF. CDR3 DNA: TGCAGTGCCCGGGACAGCCGGAGCAATCAGCCCCAGCATTTT. The rearrangement joins TRBV20-1 to TRBJ1-5; 7 bases line up with TRBD1. The J segment lost 1 base and the V segment lost 6 bases, leaving 6 bases of the junction unmatched. Germline V CDR1 and CDR2: DFQATT, SNEGSKA (reference sequence). The CDR3 sequence is 14 residues long.

This clonotype was detected a few times. J is TRBJ2-3 and V is TRBV28; possible D gene TRBD1, 6 bases. The germline V gene has CDR1 MDHEN and CDR2 SYDVKM. The CDR3 spans 15 residues. V gave up 6 bases and J gave up 0 bases, with 13 bases separating them. The CDR3 sequence: CASRGAVPSTDTQYF. The CDR3, as DNA: TGTGCCAGCAGGGGGGCGGTCCCTAGCACAGATACGCAGTATTTT.

This rearrangement joins TRBV10-3 to TRBJ1-2; 8 bases align to TRBD1. The CDR3 consists of 13 residues. Germline values: CDR1 ENHRY, CDR2 SYGVKD. J lost 4 bases, V lost 3 bases, and 1 base had no gene match. CDR3 sequence: CAISEDRGYGYTF. The CDR3 coding sequence is TGTGCCATCAGTGAAGACAGGGGCTATGGCTACACCTTC.

The chain is built from TRBV28 and TRBJ2-7; 9 bases align to TRBD1. The CDR3 consists of 15 residues. The germline V gene has CDR1 MDHEN and CDR2 SYDVKM. J was trimmed by 1 base and V by 4 bases; bases with no gene match: 5. The CDR3 nucleotides read TGTGCCAGCAGTTGGGACAGGGTGACGTCCTACGAGCAGTACTTC. This codes for CASSWDRVTSYEQYF.

The V gene is TRBV5-1, the J gene TRBJ2-7, with 14 bases fitting TRBD2. Germline loops: CDR1 SGHRS, CDR2 YFSETQ. CDR3 length equals 15 residues. The V segment lost 4 bases and the J segment 4 bases; nucleotides outside the gene matches: 4. CDR3 sequence reads: CASSPGLAGAYEQYF. CDR3 sequence (DNA): TGCGCCAGCAGCCCGGGACTAGCGGGAGCGTACGAGCAGTACTTC.

In this sample, this clonotype turned up a few times. The chain joins TRBV30 to TRBJ1-5; 9 bases map to TRBD1. V lost 3 bases and J lost 10; bases outside the gene matches: 10. The CDR3 consists of 14 residues. CDR1 is GTSNPN, CDR2 SVGIG, per germline (reference sequence). The CDR3 bases are TGTGCCTGGAGCACCGGGACAGGGAGAAAACCCCAGCATTTT. It is translated as CAWSTGTGRKPQHF.

This clonotype was counted only a few times. The chain carries TRBV3-1 and TRBJ2-2; the D is unclear. Trimming removed 1 base at V and 2 bases at J, with 8 bases between. The CDR3 is made up of 15 amino acids. The germline V gene has CDR1 LGHDT and CDR2 YNNKEL (reference sequence). CDR3 region: CASSQVPGNTGELFF. The CDR3 DNA sequence: TGTGCCAGCAGCCAAGTGCCAGGAAACACCGGGGAGCTGTTTTTT.